A single sample gave rise to the 25 T cell receptor beta chains below, sequenced in a study of early T cells in non-severe SARS-CoV-2 infection. TCRdb used MiXCR to reprocess the 5' RACE reads, holding one entry per CDR3 protein. The repertoire holds more than 65,000 distinct CDR3 sequences, with 9.5% to 15% as singletons. The sequenced sample consisted of whole blood. The receptors stem from an adult who was a healthcare worker with PCR-confirmed SARS-CoV-2 infection or an uninfected control (not recorded which).

The chain joins TRBV7-9 to TRBJ1-5, with D possibly matching TRBD1 (5 bases). The CDR3 covers 14 residues. Germline V gene lookup returns CDR1 SEHNR and CDR2 FQNEAQ (reference sequence). Trimming removed 2 bases at V and 5 bases at J, with 10 bases between. DNA for the CDR3: TGTGCCAGCAGCTTAAGGGGCTCGGATCAGCCCCAGCATTTT. Translating gives CASSLRGSDQPQHF.

This clonotype was seen ten or more times. The chain recombines TRBV19 with TRBJ2-2; 9 bases align to TRBD2. The ends lost 5 bases at V and 1 base at J; junction bases unmatched: 8. Germline lookup yields CDR1 LNHDA and CDR2 SQIVND (reference sequence). This CDR3 has 17 residues. The CDR3: CASSGVYSGGNTGELFF. CDR3 DNA sequence: TGTGCCAGTAGTGGAGTCTATAGCGGGGGGAACACCGGGGAGCTGTTTTTT. Combining the CDR3 with reference TRBV19 and TRBJ2-2 gives the whole variable domain DGGITQSPKYLFRKEGQNVTLSCEQNLNHDAMYWYRQDPGQGLRLIYYSQIVNDFQKGDIAEGYSVSREKKESFPLTVTSAQKNPTAFYLCASSGVYSGGNTGELFFGEGSRLTVL.

This clonotype came up many times. J is TRBJ1-2 and V is TRBV29-1; D unclear. There are 11 residues in the CDR3. Germline V gene lookup returns CDR1 SQVTM and CDR2 ANQGSEA. V was cut by 1 base and J by 3 bases, with 3 bases left in between. DNA of the CDR3: TGCAGCGTTGAAGGGGACTATGGCTACACCTTC. Its protein is CSVEGDYGYTF.

This clonotype was counted many times. The V and J genes are TRBV12-3 or TRBV12-4 and TRBJ2-4, with D perhaps matching TRBD1 (6 bases). Trimming took off 7 bases at V and 0 bases at J, with 16 bases between the two ends. The CDR3 covers 16 residues. The CDR3 sequence: CASTSRGTKAKNIQYF. For the CDR3, the DNA is TGTGCCAGCACCTCACGAGGGACAAAAGCCAAAAACATTCAGTACTTC.

This clonotype was picked up many times. This chain links TRBV28 with TRBJ2-7; 11 nucleotides match TRBD2. CDR3 size: 17 residues. Germline V gene lookup returns CDR1 MDHEN and CDR2 SYDVKM. V shed 5 bases, J shed 2 bases, and the junction held 11 bases outside the gene matches. This CDR3 is CASSPRPLAGGPYEQYF. The CDR3 bases are TGTGCCAGCAGTCCGCGACCCCTAGCGGGAGGTCCCTACGAGCAGTACTTC.

The chain links TRBV7-9 to TRBJ1-5; possible D gene TRBD1, 6 bases. Trimming removed 4 bases at V and 4 bases at J, with 11 bases between. CDR3 length: 14 amino acids. Germline CDR1 SEHNR, CDR2 FQNEAQ (reference sequence). For the CDR3, the DNA is TGTGCCAGCAGCTCCAACAGGGTTAATCAGCCCCAGCATTTT. It is translated as CASSSNRVNQPQHF.

The CDR3 protein is CASSQDSYNEQFF. In DNA, the CDR3 is TGCGCCAGCAGCCAGGACAGTTACAATGAGCAGTTCTTC. J is TRBJ2-1 and V is TRBV5-1; D is possibly TRBD1 (6 bases). CDR1 and CDR2 (germline): SGHRS, YFSETQ. V dropped 4 bases and J dropped 4 bases, with 9 bases sitting between them. The CDR3 sequence is 13 residues long.

This clonotype appeared a few times. This chain links TRBV28 with TRBJ2-1, with D possibly TRBD1 on 6 matching bases. CDR3 size: 13 residues. V lost 3 bases and J lost 10, with 13 bases in between. In germline, CDR1 is MDHEN, CDR2 SYDVKM. CDR3 DNA: TGTGCCAGCAGTTTTAACAGGGCTAGGGAGCAGTTCTTC. It codes for CASSFNRAREQFF.

Many counts were recorded for this clonotype. This chain uses TRBV12-3 or TRBV12-4 with TRBJ1-2; no definite D call. The CDR3 is made up of 13 amino acids. With 3 bases removed from V and 8 bases from J, the gap between germline ends came to 13 bases. The CDR3 loop reads CASSFWEGSGYTF. The DNA for the CDR3 is TGTGCCAGCAGTTTTTGGGAGGGATCAGGCTACACCTTC.

A note on this clonotype: The DNA is left out, because the CDR3 cannot be placed on it with certainty; the CDR3 is given as TCRdb lists it. The V gene is TRBV12-3 or TRBV12-4, the J gene TRBJ1-2. Counting both end residues, the CDR3 totals 11 amino acids. The CDR3: CASSSSDRYTF.

This clonotype has at least ten counts. J is TRBJ1-1 and V is TRBV7-6; perhaps TRBD1 as D (6 bases). CDR1 is SGHVS and CDR2 is FNYEAQ in the germline V gene. CDR3 size: 16 residues. V was shortened by 5 bases and J by 2 bases, with 18 bases between the two germline ends. In nucleotides, the CDR3 is TGTGCCAGCAGCCTATGGGACGAGACAGGAAACACTGAAGCTTTCTTT. Translation: CASSLWDETGNTEAFF.

This clonotype was found many times. The V gene is TRBV3-1, the J gene TRBJ2-3; D is unclear. This CDR3 contains 19 residues. Germline loops: CDR1 LGHDT, CDR2 YNNKEL (reference sequence). Deletions cut 2 bases from V and 2 bases from J, with 23 bases between. CDR3 DNA: TGTGCCAGCAGCCAAAGCTTGACGGAACCCCACAAGCACACAGATACGCAGTATTTT. Protein product: CASSQSLTEPHKHTDTQYF.

At least ten counts were recorded for this clonotype. V usage is TRBV11-2 and J usage is TRBJ2-5, with D hard to call. From germline, CDR1 is SGHAT and CDR2 FQNNGV. This CDR3 comprises 13 residues. Between the trimmed V and J ends, which lost 7 bases and 4 bases, there was a span of 13 bases. CDR3 DNA sequence: TGTGCCAGCACCCTTAGGCCTCCAGAGACCCAGTACTTC. Translation: CASTLRPPETQYF.

Ten or more counts support this clonotype. The rearrangement joins TRBV10-3 to TRBJ2-7; tentative D call: TRBD2 (6 bases). Germline CDR1 is ENHRY and CDR2 is SYGVKD. This CDR3 has 14 amino acids. V was cut by 4 bases and J by 5 bases, with 15 bases left in between. The CDR3: CAISVGGSRDEQYF. The CDR3 nucleotides read TGTGCCATCAGTGTGGGGGGTAGCCGGGACGAGCAGTACTTC.

This clonotype was found many times. The CDR3 DNA is TGTGCCAGTAGTCGCCGGGACAGGGGCGGTGTGAATGAGCAGTTCTTC. It codes for CASSRRDRGGVNEQFF. V usage is TRBV19 and J usage is TRBJ2-1; 10 bases map to TRBD1. J gave up 7 bases and V 5 bases, and 11 bases lay outside the gene matches. Germline CDR1 LNHDA, CDR2 SQIVND (reference sequence). The CDR3 is made up of 16 amino acids.

J is TRBJ2-4 and V is TRBV29-1; D unresolved. The CDR3 length is 13 residues. V lost 6 bases and J lost 1, with 10 bases in between. CDR1 SQVTM and CDR2 ANQGSEA come from the germline V gene. The CDR3 nucleotides are TGCAGCGTCCGACGGCAGGCCAAAAACATTCAGTACTTC. Translating it yields CSVRRQAKNIQYF.

This clonotype has a count of ten or more. The V gene is TRBV11-2, the J gene TRBJ2-1; the match to TRBD2 covers 8 bases. V shed 6 bases, J shed 2 bases, and the junction held 0 bases outside the gene matches. Germline CDR1 is SGHAT and CDR2 is FQNNGV. This CDR3 has 13 residues. CDR3 DNA sequence: TGTGCCAGCAGGGGACTAGCCTACAATGAGCAGTTCTTC. It encodes CASRGLAYNEQFF.

This clonotype was recorded at least ten times. The chain has TRBV12-3 or TRBV12-4 and TRBJ1-3; D is possibly TRBD1 (5 bases). Trimming pared 7 bases from V and 0 bases from J, leaving 10 bases between. CDR3 length equals 14 residues. The CDR3 bases are TGTGCCAGCAACCGACAGAACTCTGGAAACACCATATATTTT. It specifies CASNRQNSGNTIYF.

This clonotype has just one count. V gene TRBV5-1 combines with J gene TRBJ2-3; 13 bases are a match to TRBD2. V was pared by 0 bases and J by 4 bases, with 5 bases of the junction left unmatched. The germline gives CDR1 SGHRS, CDR2 YFSETQ. CDR3 length: 17 residues. CDR3 DNA sequence: TGCGCCAGCAGCTTGGGACTAGCGGGAGGCCTCGCAGATACGCAGTATTTT. It yields the protein CASSLGLAGGLADTQYF.

This clonotype was seen at least ten times. V gene TRBV10-1 combines with J gene TRBJ2-3; D uncertain. Trimming removed 1 base from V and 0 bases from J, with 5 bases in between. This CDR3 is built from 14 residues. CDR1 WNHNN and CDR2 SYGVQD come from the germline V gene (reference sequence). The DNA for the CDR3 is TGCGCCAGCAGTGAGTTAGGTAGCACAGATACGCAGTATTTT. It codes for CASSELGSTDTQYF.

The gene calls are TRBV9 and TRBJ2-2; D may be TRBD1 or TRBD2 (7 bases each). V was pared by 1 base and J by 5 bases, with 12 bases between. This CDR3 comprises 15 residues. Germline V lookup: CDR1 SGDLS, CDR2 YYNGEE. CDR3 nucleotide sequence: TGTGCCAGCAGCGTAAACAGGGGAGGGACCGGGGAGCTGTTTTTT. This translates into CASSVNRGGTGELFF.

In its sample, this clonotype was seen many times. The rearrangement links TRBV28 to TRBJ2-1; weak D call: TRBD2 (6 bases). This CDR3 region has 14 residues. Germline V gene sequence: CDR1 MDHEN, CDR2 SYDVKM. V lost 6 bases and J 9 bases, leaving 18 bases between the germline ends. CDR3 loop: CASSLDYPGGEQFF. CDR3 in DNA: TGTGCCAGCAGCTTGGACTACCCCGGAGGTGAGCAGTTCTTC.

This clonotype has a count of ten or more. This chain connects TRBV29-1 to TRBJ1-1, with D possibly being TRBD1 (6 bases). The CDR3 spans 13 residues. CDR1 and CDR2 (germline): SQVTM, ANQGSEA. Trimming pared 7 bases from V and 10 bases from J, leaving 22 bases between. CDR3 region: CSAFKQGGDSAFF. The CDR3 DNA reads TGCAGCGCCTTTAAACAGGGTGGTGACTCAGCTTTCTTT.

In its sample, this clonotype was seen many times. CDR3 nucleotides: TGTGCCAGCAGTTTGGGGACAGGGGGCTCTGGAAACACCATATATTTT. It specifies CASSLGTGGSGNTIYF. The chain employs TRBV12-3 or TRBV12-4 and TRBJ1-3, with TRBD1 matching 11 bases. This CDR3 has 16 amino acids. V was pared by 3 bases and J by 0 bases, with 1 base of the junction left unmatched.

This clonotype was recorded at least ten times. CDR3 residues: CASRPIGISNQPQHF. The CDR3 DNA follows: TGTGCCAGCAGACCTATTGGGATTAGCAATCAGCCCCAGCATTTT. This chain connects TRBV6-6 to TRBJ1-5; unclear D gene. This CDR3 spans 15 amino acids. Trimming removed 6 bases at V and 0 bases at J, with 12 bases between. Per germline, CDR1 MNHNY and CDR2 SVGAGI (reference sequence).